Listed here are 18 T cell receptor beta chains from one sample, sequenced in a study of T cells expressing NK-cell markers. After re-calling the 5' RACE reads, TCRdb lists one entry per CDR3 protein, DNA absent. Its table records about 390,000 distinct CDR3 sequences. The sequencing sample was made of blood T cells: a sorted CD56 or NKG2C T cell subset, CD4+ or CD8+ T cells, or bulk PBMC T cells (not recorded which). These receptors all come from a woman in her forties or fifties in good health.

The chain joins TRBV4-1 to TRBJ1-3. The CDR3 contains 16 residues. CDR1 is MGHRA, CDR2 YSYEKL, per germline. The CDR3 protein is CASSQDSRTDGNTIYF.

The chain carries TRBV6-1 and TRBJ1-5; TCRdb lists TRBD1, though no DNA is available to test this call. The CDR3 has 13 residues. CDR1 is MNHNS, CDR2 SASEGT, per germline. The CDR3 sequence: CASSEGTGMPQHF.

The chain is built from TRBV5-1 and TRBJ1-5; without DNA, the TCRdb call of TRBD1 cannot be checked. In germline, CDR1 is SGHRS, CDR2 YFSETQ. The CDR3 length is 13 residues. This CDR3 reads CATSTDGGQPQHF. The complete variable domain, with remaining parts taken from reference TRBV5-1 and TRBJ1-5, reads KAGVTQTPRYLIKTRGQQVTLSCSPISGHRSVSWYQQTPGQGLQFLFEYFSETQRNKGNFPGRFSGRQFSNSRSEMNVSTLELGDSALYLCATSTDGGQPQHFGDGTRLSIL.

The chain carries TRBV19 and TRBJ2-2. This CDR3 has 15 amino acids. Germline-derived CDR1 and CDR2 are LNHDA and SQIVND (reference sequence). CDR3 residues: CASSMTSGNTGELFF.

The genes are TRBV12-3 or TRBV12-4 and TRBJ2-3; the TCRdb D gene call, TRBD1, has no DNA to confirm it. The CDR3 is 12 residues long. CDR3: CASSHRVDTQYF.

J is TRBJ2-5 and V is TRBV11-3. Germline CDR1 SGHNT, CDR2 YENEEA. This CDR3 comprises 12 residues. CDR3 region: CASSVRTETQYF.

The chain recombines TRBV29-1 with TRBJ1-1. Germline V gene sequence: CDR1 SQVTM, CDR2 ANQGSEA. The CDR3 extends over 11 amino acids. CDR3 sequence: CLAKVNTEAFF.

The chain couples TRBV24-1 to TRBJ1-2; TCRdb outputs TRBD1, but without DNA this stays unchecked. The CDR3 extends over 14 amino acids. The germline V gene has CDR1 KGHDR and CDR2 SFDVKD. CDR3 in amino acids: CATEDRRANYGYTF.

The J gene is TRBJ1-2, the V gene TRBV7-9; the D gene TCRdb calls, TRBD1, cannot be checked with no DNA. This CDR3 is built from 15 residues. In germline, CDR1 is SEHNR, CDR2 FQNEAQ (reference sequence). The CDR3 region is CASSRTGGASYGYTF.

CDR3 sequence reads: CASSYIGESTDTQYF. The chain carries TRBV6-5 and TRBJ2-3; TCRdb's D call of TRBD2 is untestable without DNA. Germline V gene sequence: CDR1 MNHEY, CDR2 SVGAGI. CDR3 length equals 15 residues.

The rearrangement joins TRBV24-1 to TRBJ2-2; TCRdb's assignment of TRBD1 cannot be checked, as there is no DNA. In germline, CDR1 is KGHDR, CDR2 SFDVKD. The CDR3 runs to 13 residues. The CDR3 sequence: CATRDGYTGELFF.

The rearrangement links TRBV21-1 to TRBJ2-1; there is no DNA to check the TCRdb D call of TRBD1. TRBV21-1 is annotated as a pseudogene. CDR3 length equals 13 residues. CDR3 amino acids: CASRWDPHNEQFF.

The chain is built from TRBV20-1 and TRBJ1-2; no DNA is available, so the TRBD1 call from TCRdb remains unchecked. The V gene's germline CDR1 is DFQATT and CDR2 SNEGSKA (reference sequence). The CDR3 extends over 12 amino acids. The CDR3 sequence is CSAPSRTYGYTF.

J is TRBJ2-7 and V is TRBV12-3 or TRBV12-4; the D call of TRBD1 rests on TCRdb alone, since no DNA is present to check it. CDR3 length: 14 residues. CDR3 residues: CASSGQPSGYEQYF.

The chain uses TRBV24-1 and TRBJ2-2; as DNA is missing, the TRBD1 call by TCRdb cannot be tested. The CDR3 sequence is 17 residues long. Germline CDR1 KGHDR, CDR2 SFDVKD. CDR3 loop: CATSDLSGDTQTGELFF.

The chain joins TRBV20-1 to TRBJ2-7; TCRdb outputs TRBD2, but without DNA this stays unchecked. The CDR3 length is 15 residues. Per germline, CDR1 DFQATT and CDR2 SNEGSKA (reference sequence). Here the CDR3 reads CSASQVLDPLHEQYF.

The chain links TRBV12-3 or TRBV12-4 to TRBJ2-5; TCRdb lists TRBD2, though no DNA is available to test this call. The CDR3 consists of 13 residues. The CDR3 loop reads CASSPPFQVSQYF.

The CDR3 region is CASSPPDRGLYNEQFF. The gene calls are TRBV11-3 and TRBJ2-1; TCRdb reports TRBD1, a call that lacks DNA to check it against. The germline CDR1 and CDR2 sequences are SGHNT and YENEEA. The CDR3 has 16 amino acids.